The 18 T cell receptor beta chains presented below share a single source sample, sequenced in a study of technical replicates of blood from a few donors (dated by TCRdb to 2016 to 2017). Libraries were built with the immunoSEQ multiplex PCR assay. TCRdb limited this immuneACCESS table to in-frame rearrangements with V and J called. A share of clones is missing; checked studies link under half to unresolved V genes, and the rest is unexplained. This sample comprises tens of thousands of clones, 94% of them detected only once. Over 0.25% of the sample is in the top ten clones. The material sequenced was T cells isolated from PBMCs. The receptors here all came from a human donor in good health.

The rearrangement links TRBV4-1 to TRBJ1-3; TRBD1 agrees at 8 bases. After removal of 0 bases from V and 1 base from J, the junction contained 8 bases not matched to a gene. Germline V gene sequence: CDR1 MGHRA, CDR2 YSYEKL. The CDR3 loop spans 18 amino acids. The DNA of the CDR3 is TGCGCCAGCAGCCAAGAGGGCAGGGGGCCCGATTCTGGAAACACCATATATTTT. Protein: CASSQEGRGPDSGNTIYF.

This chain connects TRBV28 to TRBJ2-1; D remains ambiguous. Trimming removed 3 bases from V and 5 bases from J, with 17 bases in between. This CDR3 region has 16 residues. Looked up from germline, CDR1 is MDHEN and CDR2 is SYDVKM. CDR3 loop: CASSFPTSSTHNEQFF. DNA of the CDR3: TGTGCCAGCAGTTTCCCGACAAGCTCAACTCACAATGAGCAGTTCTTC.

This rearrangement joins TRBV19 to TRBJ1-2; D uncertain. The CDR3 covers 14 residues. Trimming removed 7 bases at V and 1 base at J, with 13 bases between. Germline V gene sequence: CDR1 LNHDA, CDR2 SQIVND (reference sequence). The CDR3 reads CASTKVGSNYGYTF. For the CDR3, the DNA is TGTGCCAGTACCAAGGTGGGGAGTAACTATGGCTACACCTTC.

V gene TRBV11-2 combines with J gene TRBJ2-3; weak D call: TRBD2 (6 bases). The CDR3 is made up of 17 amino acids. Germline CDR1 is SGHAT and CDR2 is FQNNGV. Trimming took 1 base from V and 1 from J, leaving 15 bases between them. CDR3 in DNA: TGTGCCAGCAGCTTAGCGTTGCCTCAGCGGGGCACAGATACGCAGTATTTT. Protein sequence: CASSLALPQRGTDTQYF.

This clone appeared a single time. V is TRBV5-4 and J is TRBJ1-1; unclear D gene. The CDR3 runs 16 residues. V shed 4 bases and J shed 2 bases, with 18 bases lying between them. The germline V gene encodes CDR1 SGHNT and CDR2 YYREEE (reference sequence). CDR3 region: CASSPSPQTHNTEAFF. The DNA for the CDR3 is TGTGCCAGCAGCCCCTCCCCCCAGACACACAACACTGAAGCTTTCTTT.

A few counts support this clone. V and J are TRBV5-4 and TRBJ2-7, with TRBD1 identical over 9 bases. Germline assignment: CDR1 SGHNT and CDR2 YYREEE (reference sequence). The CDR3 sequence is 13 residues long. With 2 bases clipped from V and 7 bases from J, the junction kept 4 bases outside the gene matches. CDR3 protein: CASSLRDRDEQYF. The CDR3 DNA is TGTGCCAGCAGCTTAAGGGACAGGGATGAGCAGTACTTC.

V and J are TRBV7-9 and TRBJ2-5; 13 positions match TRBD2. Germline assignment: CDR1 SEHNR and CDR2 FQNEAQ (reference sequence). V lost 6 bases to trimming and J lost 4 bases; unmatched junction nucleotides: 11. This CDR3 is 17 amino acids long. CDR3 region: CASSSTSGGLWGETQYF. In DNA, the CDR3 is TGTGCCAGCAGTTCGACTAGCGGGGGGCTTTGGGGAGAGACCCAGTACTTC.

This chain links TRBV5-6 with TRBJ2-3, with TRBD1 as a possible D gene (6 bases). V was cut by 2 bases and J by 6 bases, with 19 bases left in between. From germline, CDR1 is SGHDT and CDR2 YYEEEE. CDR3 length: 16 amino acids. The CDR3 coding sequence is TGTGCCAGCAGCTTTTGGGGCAGGGGTGTACTCGATACGCAGTATTTT. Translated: CASSFWGRGVLDTQYF.

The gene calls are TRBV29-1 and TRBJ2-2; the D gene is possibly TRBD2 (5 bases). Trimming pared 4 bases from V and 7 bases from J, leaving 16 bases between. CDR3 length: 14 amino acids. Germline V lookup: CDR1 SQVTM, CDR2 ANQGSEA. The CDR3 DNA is TGCAGCGTTGTCGGGGAGTCGGGGATCGGGGAGCTGTTTTTT. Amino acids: CSVVGESGIGELFF.

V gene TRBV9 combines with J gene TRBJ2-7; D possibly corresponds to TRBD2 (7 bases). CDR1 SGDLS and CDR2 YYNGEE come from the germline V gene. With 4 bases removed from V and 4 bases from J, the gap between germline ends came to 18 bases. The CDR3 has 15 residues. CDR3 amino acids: CASSPGGGVVYEQYF. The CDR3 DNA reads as TGTGCCAGCAGCCCGGGGGGCGGGGTAGTTTACGAGCAGTACTTC.

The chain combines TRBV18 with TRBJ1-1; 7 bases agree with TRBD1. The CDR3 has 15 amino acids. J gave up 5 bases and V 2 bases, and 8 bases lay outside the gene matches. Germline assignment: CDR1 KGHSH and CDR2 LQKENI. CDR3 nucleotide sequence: TGTGCCAGCTCACCATGGGACAGACTAGAGACTGAAGCTTTCTTT. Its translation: CASSPWDRLETEAFF. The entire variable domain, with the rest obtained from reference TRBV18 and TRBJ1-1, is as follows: NAGVMQNPRHLVRRRGQEARLRCSPMKGHSHVYWYRQLPEEGLKFMVYLQKENIIDESGMPKERFSAEFPKEGPSILRIQQVVRGDSAAYFCASSPWDRLETEAFFGQGTRLTVV.

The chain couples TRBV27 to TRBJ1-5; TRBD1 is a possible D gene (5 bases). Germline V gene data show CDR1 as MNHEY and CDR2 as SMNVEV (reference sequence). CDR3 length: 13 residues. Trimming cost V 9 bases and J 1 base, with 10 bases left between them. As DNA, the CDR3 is TGTGCCAGTGCAGGGTGGAGCAATCAGCCCCAGCATTTT. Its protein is CASAGWSNQPQHF.

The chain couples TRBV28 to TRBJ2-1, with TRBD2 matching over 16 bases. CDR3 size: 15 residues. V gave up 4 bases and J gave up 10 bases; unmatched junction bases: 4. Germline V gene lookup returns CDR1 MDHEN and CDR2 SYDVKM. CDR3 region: CASSSPGLAGGEQFF. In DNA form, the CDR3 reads TGTGCCAGCAGTTCCCCGGGACTAGCGGGAGGGGAGCAGTTCTTC.

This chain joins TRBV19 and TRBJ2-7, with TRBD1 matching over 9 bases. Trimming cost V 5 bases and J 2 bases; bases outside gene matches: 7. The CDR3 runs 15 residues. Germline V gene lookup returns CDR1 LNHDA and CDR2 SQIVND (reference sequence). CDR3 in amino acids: CASSVAGTGTYEQYF. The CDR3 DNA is TGTGCCAGTAGTGTTGCCGGGACAGGGACCTACGAGCAGTACTTC.

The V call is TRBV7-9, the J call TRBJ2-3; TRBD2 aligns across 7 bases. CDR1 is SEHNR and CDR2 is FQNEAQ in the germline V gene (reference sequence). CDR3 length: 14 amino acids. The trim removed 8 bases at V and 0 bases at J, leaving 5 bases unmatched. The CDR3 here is CASERERSTDTQYF. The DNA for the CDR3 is TGTGCCAGCGAGCGGGAACGAAGCACAGATACGCAGTATTTT.

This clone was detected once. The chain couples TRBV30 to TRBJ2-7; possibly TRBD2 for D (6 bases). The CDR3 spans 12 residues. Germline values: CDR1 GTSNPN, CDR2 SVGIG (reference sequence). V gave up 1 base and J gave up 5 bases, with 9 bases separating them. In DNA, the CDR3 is TGTGCCTGGAGTGGCGGGGTGAACGAGCAGTACTTC. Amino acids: CAWSGGVNEQYF.

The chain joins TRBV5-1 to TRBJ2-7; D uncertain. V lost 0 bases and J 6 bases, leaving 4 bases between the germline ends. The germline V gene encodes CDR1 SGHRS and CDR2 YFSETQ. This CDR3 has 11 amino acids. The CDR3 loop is CASSLGLEQYF. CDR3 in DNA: TGCGCCAGCAGCTTGGGGCTCGAGCAGTACTTC.

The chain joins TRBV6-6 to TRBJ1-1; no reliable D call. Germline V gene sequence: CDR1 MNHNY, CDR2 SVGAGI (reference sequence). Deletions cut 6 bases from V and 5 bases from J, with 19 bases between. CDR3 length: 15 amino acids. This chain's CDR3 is CASSLRDPSGTEAFF. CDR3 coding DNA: TGTGCCAGCAGCCTCCGAGACCCAAGCGGGACTGAAGCTTTCTTT.